This T cell receptor (beta chain) stems from a study of radiotherapy plus CTLA-4 blockade in lung cancer. About this clone itself: Its antigen is unknown.

This CDR3 comprises 16 residues. Germline values: CDR1 MGHRA, CDR2 YSYEKL. The V end was cut by 4 bases, the J end by 3 bases, with 16 bases between. Notes on the study in general: Early blood T cell clone dynamics reportedly forecast response best, with interferon-beta.

Measured with immunoSEQ multiplex PCR; TCRdb has only the in-frame clones, and not every one. The repertoire consists of approximately 80,000 clones, with just under 75% occurring once and the leading ten covering 8% to 10%. The rearrangement links TRBV4-1 to TRBJ1-5; tentative D call: TRBD1 (5 bases). The TCR sequence derives from a human donor with non-small cell lung cancer whose response to radiotherapy plus ipilimumab could not be evaluated. The material sequenced was peripheral blood, taken from a patient treated with radiotherapy plus ipilimumab. The CDR3 protein is CASSLWGEGANQPQHF. The CDR3 DNA is TGCGCCAGCAGCCTGTGGGGGGAAGGAGCCAATCAGCCCCAGCATTTT.